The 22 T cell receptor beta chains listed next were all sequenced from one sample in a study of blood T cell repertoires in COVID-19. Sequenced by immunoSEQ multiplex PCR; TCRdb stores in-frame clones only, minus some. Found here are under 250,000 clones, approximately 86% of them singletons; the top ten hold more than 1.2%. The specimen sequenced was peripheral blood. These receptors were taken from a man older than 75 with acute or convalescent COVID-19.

CDR3 DNA sequence: TGCGCCAGCAGCTTGGAGAGGGGGGGCAATGGCTACACCTTC. Amino acid sequence: CASSLERGGNGYTF. This chain uses TRBV5-1 with TRBJ1-2; weak D call: TRBD1 (6 bases). In germline, CDR1 is SGHRS, CDR2 YFSETQ. This CDR3 is 14 amino acids long. V was clipped by 0 bases and J by 6 bases, with 12 bases between them. The complete variable domain, with remaining parts taken from reference TRBV5-1 and TRBJ1-2, reads KAGVTQTPRYLIKTRGQQVTLSCSPISGHRSVSWYQQTPGQGLQFLFEYFSETQRNKGNFPGRFSGRQFSNSRSEMNVSTLELGDSALYLCASSLERGGNGYTFGSGTRLTVV.

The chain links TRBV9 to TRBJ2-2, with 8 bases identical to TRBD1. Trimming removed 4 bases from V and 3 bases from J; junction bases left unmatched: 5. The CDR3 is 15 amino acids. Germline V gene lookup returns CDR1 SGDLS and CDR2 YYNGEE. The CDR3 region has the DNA TGTGCCAGCAGCCTTCAGGGGGCAGACACCGGGGAGCTGTTTTTT. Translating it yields CASSLQGADTGELFF.

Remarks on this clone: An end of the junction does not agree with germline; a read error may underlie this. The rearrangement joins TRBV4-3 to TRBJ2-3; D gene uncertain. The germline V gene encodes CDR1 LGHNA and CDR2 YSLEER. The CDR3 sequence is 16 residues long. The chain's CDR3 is CASSQGYTTSTDTQYF. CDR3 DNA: TGCGCCAGCAGTCAAGGGTATACGACTAGCACAGATACGCAGTATTTT.

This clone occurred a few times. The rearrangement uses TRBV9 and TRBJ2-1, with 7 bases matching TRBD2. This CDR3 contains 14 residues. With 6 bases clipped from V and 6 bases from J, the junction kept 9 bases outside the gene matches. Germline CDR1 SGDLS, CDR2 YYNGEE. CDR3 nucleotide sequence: TGTGCCAGCAACCAGGGAGGGTTCAGCAATGAGCAGTTCTTC. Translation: CASNQGGFSNEQFF.

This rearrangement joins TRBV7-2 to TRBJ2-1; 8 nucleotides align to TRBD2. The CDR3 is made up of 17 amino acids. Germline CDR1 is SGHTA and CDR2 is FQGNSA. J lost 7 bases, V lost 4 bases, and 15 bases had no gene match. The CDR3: CASSSNTHFPGGNEQFF. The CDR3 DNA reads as TGTGCCAGCAGCTCCAACACCCACTTTCCGGGAGGGAATGAGCAGTTCTTC. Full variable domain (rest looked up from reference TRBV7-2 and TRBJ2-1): GAGVSQSPSNKVTEKGKDVELRCDPISGHTALYWYRQSLGQGLEFLIYFQGNSAPDKSGLPSDRFSAERTGGSVSTLTIQRTQQEDSAVYLCASSSNTHFPGGNEQFFGPGTRLTVL.

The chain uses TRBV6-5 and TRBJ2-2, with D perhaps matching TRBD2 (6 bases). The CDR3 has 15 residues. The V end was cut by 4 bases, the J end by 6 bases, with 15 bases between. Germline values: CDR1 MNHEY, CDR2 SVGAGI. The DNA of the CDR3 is TGTGCCAGCAGTTCGATTGGAGGGGTGGCCGGGGAGCTGTTTTTT. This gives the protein CASSSIGGVAGELFF.

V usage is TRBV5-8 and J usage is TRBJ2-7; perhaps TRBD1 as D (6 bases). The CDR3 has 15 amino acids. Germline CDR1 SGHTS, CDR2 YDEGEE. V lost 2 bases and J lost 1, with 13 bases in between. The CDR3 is CASSFGQRASYEQYF. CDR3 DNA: TGTGCCAGCAGCTTCGGACAGCGAGCATCCTACGAGCAGTACTTC.

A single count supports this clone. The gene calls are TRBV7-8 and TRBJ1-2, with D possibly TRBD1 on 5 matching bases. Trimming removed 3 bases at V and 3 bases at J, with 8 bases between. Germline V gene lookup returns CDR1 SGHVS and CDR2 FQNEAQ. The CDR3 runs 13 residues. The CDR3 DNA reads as TGTGCCAGCAGCTTCGACAGAGACTATGGCTACACCTTC. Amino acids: CASSFDRDYGYTF.

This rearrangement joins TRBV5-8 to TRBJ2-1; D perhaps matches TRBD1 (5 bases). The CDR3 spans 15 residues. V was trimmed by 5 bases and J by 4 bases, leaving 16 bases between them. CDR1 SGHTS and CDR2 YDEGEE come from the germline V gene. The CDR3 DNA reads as TGTGCCAGCAGTTACAGGCTCGCAGTGTACAATGAGCAGTTCTTC. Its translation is CASSYRLAVYNEQFF.

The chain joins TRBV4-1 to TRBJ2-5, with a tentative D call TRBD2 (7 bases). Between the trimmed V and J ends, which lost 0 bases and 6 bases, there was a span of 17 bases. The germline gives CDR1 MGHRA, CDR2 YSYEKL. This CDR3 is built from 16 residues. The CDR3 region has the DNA TGCGCCAGCAGCCAAGATAGGAGGGGGGGGCTAAAGACCCAGTACTTC. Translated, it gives CASSQDRRGGLKTQYF.

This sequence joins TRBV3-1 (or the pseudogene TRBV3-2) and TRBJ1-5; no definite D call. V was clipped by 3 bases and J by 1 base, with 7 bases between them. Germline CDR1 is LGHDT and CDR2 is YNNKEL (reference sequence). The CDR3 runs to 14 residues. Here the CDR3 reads CASSHSWSNQPQHF. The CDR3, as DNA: TGTGCCAGCAGCCATAGCTGGAGCAATCAGCCCCAGCATTTT.

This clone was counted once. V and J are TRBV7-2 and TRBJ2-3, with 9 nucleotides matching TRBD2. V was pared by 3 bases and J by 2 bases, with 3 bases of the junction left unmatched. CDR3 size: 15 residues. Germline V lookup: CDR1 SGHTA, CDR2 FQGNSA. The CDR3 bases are TGTGCCAGCAGCTTGACTAGCGGATTCACAGATACGCAGTATTTT. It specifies CASSLTSGFTDTQYF. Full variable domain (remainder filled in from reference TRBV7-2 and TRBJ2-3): GAGVSQSPSNKVTEKGKDVELRCDPISGHTALYWYRQSLGQGLEFLIYFQGNSAPDKSGLPSDRFSAERTGGSVSTLTIQRTQQEDSAVYLCASSLTSGFTDTQYFGPGTRLTVL.

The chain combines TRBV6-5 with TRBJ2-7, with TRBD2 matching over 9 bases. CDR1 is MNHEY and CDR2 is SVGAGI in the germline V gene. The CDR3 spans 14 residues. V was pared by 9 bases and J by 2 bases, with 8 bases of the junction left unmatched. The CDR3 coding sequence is TGTGCCAGTAAAACGACTAGCGGTACCTACGAGCAGTACTTC. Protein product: CASKTTSGTYEQYF.

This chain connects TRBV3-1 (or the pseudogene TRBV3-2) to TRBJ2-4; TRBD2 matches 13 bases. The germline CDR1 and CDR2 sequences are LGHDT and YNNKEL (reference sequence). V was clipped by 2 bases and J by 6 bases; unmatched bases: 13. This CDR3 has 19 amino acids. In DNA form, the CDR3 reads TGTGCCAGCAGCCAACCCCCTGGACTAGCGGGAGAGGGGGGAAACATTCAGTACTTC. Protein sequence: CASSQPPGLAGEGGNIQYF.

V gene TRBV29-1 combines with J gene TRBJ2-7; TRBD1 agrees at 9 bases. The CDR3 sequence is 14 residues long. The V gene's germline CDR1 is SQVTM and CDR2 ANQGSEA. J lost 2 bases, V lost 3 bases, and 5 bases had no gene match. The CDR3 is CSVDRTGDAYEQYF. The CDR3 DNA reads TGCAGCGTTGATAGGACAGGGGACGCCTACGAGCAGTACTTC.

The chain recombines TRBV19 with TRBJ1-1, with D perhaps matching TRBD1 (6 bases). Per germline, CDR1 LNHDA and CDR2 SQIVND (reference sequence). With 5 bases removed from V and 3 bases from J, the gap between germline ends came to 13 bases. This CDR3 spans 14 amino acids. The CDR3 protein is CASSWDIRDTEAFF. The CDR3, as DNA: TGTGCCAGTAGTTGGGACATTCGGGACACTGAAGCTTTCTTT. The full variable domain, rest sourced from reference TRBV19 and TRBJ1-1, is DGGITQSPKYLFRKEGQNVTLSCEQNLNHDAMYWYRQDPGQGLRLIYYSQIVNDFQKGDIAEGYSVSREKKESFPLTVTSAQKNPTAFYLCASSWDIRDTEAFFGQGTRLTVV.

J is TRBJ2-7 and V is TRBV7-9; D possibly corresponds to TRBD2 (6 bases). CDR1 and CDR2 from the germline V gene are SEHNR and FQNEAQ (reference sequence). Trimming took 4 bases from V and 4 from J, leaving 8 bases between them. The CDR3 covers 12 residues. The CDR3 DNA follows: TGTGCCAGCAGCTACGGGAGTTACGAGCAGTACTTC. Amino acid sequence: CASSYGSYEQYF.

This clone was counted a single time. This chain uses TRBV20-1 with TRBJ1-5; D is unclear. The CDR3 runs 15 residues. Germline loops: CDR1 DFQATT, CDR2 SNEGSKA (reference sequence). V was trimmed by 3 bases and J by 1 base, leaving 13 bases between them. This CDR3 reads CSASQELVSNQPQHF. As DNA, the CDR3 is TGCAGTGCTAGTCAGGAATTAGTAAGCAATCAGCCCCAGCATTTT.

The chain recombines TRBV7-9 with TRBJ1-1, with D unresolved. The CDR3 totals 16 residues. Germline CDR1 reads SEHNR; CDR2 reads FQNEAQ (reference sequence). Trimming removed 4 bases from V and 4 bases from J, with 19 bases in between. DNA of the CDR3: TGTGCCAGCAGCTCCAGAGGGAAGGTAGTTGGCACTGAAGCTTTCTTT. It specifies CASSSRGKVVGTEAFF.

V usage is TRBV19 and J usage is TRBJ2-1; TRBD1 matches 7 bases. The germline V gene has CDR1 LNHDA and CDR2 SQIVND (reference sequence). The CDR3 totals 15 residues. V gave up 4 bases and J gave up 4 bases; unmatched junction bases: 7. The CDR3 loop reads CASSTDREIYNEQFF. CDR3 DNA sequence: TGTGCCAGTAGTACCGACAGGGAAATTTACAATGAGCAGTTCTTC.

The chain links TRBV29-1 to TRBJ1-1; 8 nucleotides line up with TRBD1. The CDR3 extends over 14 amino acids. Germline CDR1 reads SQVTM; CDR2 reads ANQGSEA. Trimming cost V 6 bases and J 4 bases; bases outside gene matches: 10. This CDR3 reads CSVGQAFVGTEAFF. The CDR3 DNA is TGCAGCGTGGGACAGGCATTCGTGGGCACTGAAGCTTTCTTT.

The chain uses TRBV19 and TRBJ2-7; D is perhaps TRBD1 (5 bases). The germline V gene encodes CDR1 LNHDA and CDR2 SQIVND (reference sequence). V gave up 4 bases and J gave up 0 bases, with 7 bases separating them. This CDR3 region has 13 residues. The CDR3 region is CASSRDSSYEQYF. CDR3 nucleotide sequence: TGTGCCAGTAGTAGAGACAGCTCCTACGAGCAGTACTTC.